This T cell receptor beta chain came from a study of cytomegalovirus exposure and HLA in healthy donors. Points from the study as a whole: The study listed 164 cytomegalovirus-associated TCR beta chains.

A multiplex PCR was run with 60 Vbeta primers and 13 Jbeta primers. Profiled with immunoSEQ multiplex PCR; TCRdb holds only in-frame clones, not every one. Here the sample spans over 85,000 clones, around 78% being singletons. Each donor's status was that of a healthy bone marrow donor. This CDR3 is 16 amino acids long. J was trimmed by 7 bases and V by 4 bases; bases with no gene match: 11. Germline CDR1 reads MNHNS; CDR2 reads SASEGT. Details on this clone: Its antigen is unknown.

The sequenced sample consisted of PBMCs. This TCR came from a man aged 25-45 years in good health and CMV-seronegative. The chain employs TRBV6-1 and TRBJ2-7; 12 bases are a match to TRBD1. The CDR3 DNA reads TGTGCCAGCAGTGCTACCGGGACAGGGGGCCTCTGGGAGCAGTACGTC. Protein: CASSATGTGGLWEQYV.